Listed here are 18 T cell receptor beta chains from one sample, sequenced in a study of cytomegalovirus exposure and HLA in healthy donors. Vbeta (60) and Jbeta (13) primers were used in the PCR. Data came from immunoSEQ multiplex PCR; TCRdb stores just in-frame clones and leaves some out. The sample lists 80,000 or so clones, 75% to 80% occurring once. The sequenced sample was PBMCs. The receptors originated from a man in his forties in good health and CMV-seronegative.

The rearrangement links TRBV2 to TRBJ2-2; D perhaps matches TRBD1 (6 bases). Germline loops: CDR1 SNHLY, CDR2 FYNNEI. The CDR3 totals 14 residues. Trimming removed 5 bases from V and 4 bases from J, with 11 bases in between. The CDR3: CASSSGQATGELFF. The CDR3 DNA reads TGTGCCAGCAGTTCGGGACAAGCCACCGGGGAGCTGTTTTTT.

The gene calls are TRBV4-1 and TRBJ1-2; tentatively, D is TRBD1 (5 bases). The germline V and J ends were trimmed by 5 bases and 2 bases, with 21 bases remaining between them. Germline CDR1 and CDR2: MGHRA and YSYEKL. This CDR3 is 17 amino acids long. The chain's CDR3 is CASSTPDWGDLNYGYTF. The CDR3 DNA is TGCGCCAGCAGCACCCCGGACTGGGGGGACCTAAACTATGGCTACACCTTC.

This clone rates as medium-sized. The CDR3 sequence is CASSNRAEGTDTQYF. CDR3 in DNA: TGTGCCAGCAGCAACCGGGCGGAGGGGACAGATACGCAGTATTTT. This rearrangement joins TRBV6-6 to TRBJ2-3, with D maybe TRBD2 (6 bases). Germline V CDR1 and CDR2: MNHNY, SVGAGI (reference sequence). The CDR3 length is 15 residues. V was shortened by 6 bases and J by 3 bases, with 16 bases between the two germline ends.

In the case of this clone: Its ends do not fully match the called genes, so a read error is possible. The chain couples TRBV5-5 to TRBJ1-4; D is uncertain. Germline V gives CDR1 SGHKS, CDR2 YYEKEE (reference sequence). The CDR3 runs to 15 residues. As DNA, the CDR3 is TGTGCCATCAGCCTAGAGACTCCAACTAATGAAAAACTGTTTTTT. This codes for CAISLETPTNEKLFF.

The chain couples TRBV7-8 to TRBJ2-1; 10 nucleotides match TRBD2. The germline V gene encodes CDR1 SGHVS and CDR2 FQNEAQ. The CDR3 spans 16 residues. The V and J ends lost 5 bases and 7 bases, in that order; junction bases with no gene match: 11. The CDR3 DNA reads as TGTGCCAGCAGCCTCGAAGGACTAGCGGTTACGAATGAGCAGTTCTTC. Protein product: CASSLEGLAVTNEQFF. Based on the CDR3 plus reference TRBV7-8 and TRBJ2-1, the full variable domain is GAGVSQSPRYKVAKRGQDVALRCDPISGHVSLFWYQQALGQGPEFLTYFQNEAQLDKSGLPSDRFFAERPEGSVSTLKIQRTQQEDSAVYLCASSLEGLAVTNEQFFGPGTRLTVL.

This chain connects TRBV18 to TRBJ2-3; D may be TRBD1 (6 bases). Germline lookup yields CDR1 KGHSH and CDR2 LQKENI. The V end was cut by 6 bases, the J end by 0 bases, with 10 bases between. The CDR3 length is 14 residues. The CDR3 coding sequence is TGTGCCAGCTCCCAGGGACACAGCACAGATACGCAGTATTTT. This translates into CASSQGHSTDTQYF.

V gene TRBV19 combines with J gene TRBJ1-5; 7 bases line up with TRBD1. The V gene end was trimmed by 5 bases and the J gene end by 4 bases; junction bases not matched to a gene: 5. Germline-derived CDR1 and CDR2 are LNHDA and SQIVND (reference sequence). CDR3 size: 14 residues. CDR3 sequence reads: CASSLDRLNQPQHF. CDR3 bases: TGTGCCAGTAGTTTGGACAGGTTGAATCAGCCCCAGCATTTT.

On this clone: Other DNA sequences within the sample encode an identical CDR3. The genes are TRBV30 and TRBJ2-7; tentative D call: TRBD1 (5 bases). Trimming took 3 bases from V and 3 from J, leaving 15 bases between them. The CDR3 spans 14 residues. Germline V gives CDR1 GTSNPN, CDR2 SVGIG (reference sequence). The CDR3 bases are TGTGCCTGGAGGGGGCAGGGCACCCTCTACGAGCAGTACTTC. It translates to CAWRGQGTLYEQYF. The full variable domain, completed using reference TRBV30 and TRBJ2-7, is SQTIHQWPATLVQPVGSPLSLECTVEGTSNPNLYWYRQAAGRGLQLLFYSVGIGQISSEVPQNLSASRPQDRQFILSSKKLLLSDSGFYLCAWRGQGTLYEQYFGPGTRLTVT.

The chain recombines TRBV5-1 with TRBJ1-1; no firm D call. This CDR3 has 16 amino acids. Germline CDR1 reads SGHRS; CDR2 reads YFSETQ. V was trimmed by 0 bases and J by 0 bases, leaving 12 bases between them. Written as DNA, the CDR3 is TGCGCCAGCAGCTTGGCCAGCGGGAGGGTGAACACTGAAGCTTTCTTT. It is translated as CASSLASGRVNTEAFF.

This clone occurred a few times. V and J are TRBV7-6 and TRBJ2-7, with no clear D. This CDR3 is 13 amino acids long. V was cut by 3 bases and J by 1 base, with 7 bases left in between. Germline CDR1 SGHVS, CDR2 FNYEAQ. This CDR3 is CASSLASSYEQYF. DNA of the CDR3: TGTGCCAGCAGCTTGGCTTCTTCCTACGAGCAGTACTTC.

This chain uses TRBV28 with TRBJ2-7; D remains unclear. V dropped 3 bases and J dropped 5 bases, with 8 bases sitting between them. Germline CDR1 reads MDHEN; CDR2 reads SYDVKM. The CDR3 is made up of 12 amino acids. CDR3 nucleotides: TGTGCCAGCAGTTTGGAACAGAACGAGCAGTACTTC. Amino acid sequence: CASSLEQNEQYF.

This chain joins TRBV7-9 and TRBJ1-2; tentative D call: TRBD1 (6 bases). Trimming took off 1 base at V and 4 bases at J, with 10 bases between the two ends. This CDR3 has 14 residues. CDR1 is SEHNR and CDR2 is FQNEAQ in the germline V gene (reference sequence). The CDR3 DNA reads TGTGCCAGCAGCTTAGAGGGACACAGCTATGGCTACACCTTC. It encodes CASSLEGHSYGYTF.

The V gene is TRBV11-1, the J gene TRBJ2-7; possibly TRBD1 for D (6 bases). Looked up from germline, CDR1 is SGHAT and CDR2 is FQDESV (reference sequence). Trimming shortened V by 5 bases and J by 4 bases, and 15 bases separated the two germline ends. The CDR3 sequence is 14 residues long. This chain's CDR3 is CASSRGTSLYEQYF. CDR3 DNA: TGTGCCAGCAGCCGAGGGACAAGCCTTTACGAGCAGTACTTC.

The V gene is TRBV2, the J gene TRBJ2-1; D may be TRBD2 (5 bases). The germline V gene has CDR1 SNHLY and CDR2 FYNNEI. This CDR3 region has 15 residues. Trimming shortened V by 8 bases and J by 0 bases, and 14 bases separated the two germline ends. As DNA, the CDR3 is TGTGCCAGCGAGAGCGGCAGGAGCTCCTACAATGAGCAGTTCTTC. Translating it yields CASESGRSSYNEQFF.

This rearrangement joins TRBV9 to TRBJ2-5; TRBD1 might be the D (5 bases). Germline V CDR1 and CDR2: SGDLS, YYNGEE. Trimming cost V 3 bases and J 0 bases, with 12 bases left between them. The CDR3 totals 15 residues. The CDR3 reads CASSALGADQETQYF. DNA for the CDR3: TGTGCCAGCAGCGCGCTAGGGGCGGACCAAGAGACCCAGTACTTC.

The genes are TRBV27 and TRBJ1-1; 9 positions match TRBD1. J was trimmed by 4 bases and V by 3 bases; bases with no gene match: 3. Germline V gene data show CDR1 as MNHEY and CDR2 as SMNVEV (reference sequence). The length of the CDR3 is 14 residues. As DNA, the CDR3 is TGTGCCAGCAGTTTGGGGACAGGGTTCACTGAAGCTTTCTTT. This translates into CASSLGTGFTEAFF.

CDR3 loop: CASSLAGTGTTEAFF. For the CDR3, the DNA is TGCGCCAGCAGCTTAGCTGGGACAGGGACCACTGAAGCTTTCTTT. The chain has TRBV5-1 and TRBJ1-1, with 9 nucleotides matching TRBD1. CDR1 SGHRS and CDR2 YFSETQ come from the germline V gene. The CDR3 loop spans 15 amino acids. J gave up 4 bases and V 2 bases, and 6 bases lay outside the gene matches.

V is TRBV6-5 and J is TRBJ2-2; 10 bases are a match to TRBD2. There are 15 residues in the CDR3. The germline V gene encodes CDR1 MNHEY and CDR2 SVGAGI. Trimming at V came to 4 bases and at J to 4 bases, leaving 3 bases not matched to a gene. The CDR3 reads CASSSTSGRTGELFF. The CDR3 DNA sequence: TGTGCCAGCAGTTCGACTAGCGGGCGCACCGGGGAGCTGTTTTTT.